A single sample gave rise to the 17 T cell receptor beta chains below, sequenced in a study of cytomegalovirus exposure and HLA in healthy donors. Amplification used 60 Vbeta primers and 13 Jbeta primers. Method: immunoSEQ multiplex PCR; TCRdb's copy keeps in-frame clones and lacks some. This table has about 200,000 clones, about 80% appearing once. Sequencing input: PBMCs. Source of these receptors: a girl between 10 and 17 years old in good health and CMV-seronegative.

CDR3 protein: CAISDRPGPVSGNTIYF. The CDR3 DNA follows: TGTGCCATCAGTGATCGGCCAGGGCCAGTCTCTGGAAACACCATATATTTT. J is TRBJ1-3 and V is TRBV10-3; D perhaps matches TRBD1 (5 bases). The V end was cut by 3 bases, the J end by 0 bases, with 15 bases between. The germline gives CDR1 ENHRY, CDR2 SYGVKD. The CDR3 sequence is 17 residues long.

The sample holds a few counts of this clone. The CDR3 region is CASSAPGTVNTEAFF. The CDR3 coding sequence is TGTGCCAGCAGTGCGCCCGGGACAGTGAACACTGAAGCTTTCTTT. The genes are TRBV6-1 and TRBJ1-1, with 7 nucleotides matching TRBD1. The junction had 5 bases not matched to a gene; V was cut back by 4 bases and J by 0 bases. This CDR3 spans 15 amino acids. From germline, CDR1 is MNHNS and CDR2 SASEGT.

The chain links TRBV9 to TRBJ1-2, with D uncertain. V shed 3 bases and J shed 0 bases, with 15 bases lying between them. The CDR3 has 16 residues. CDR1 SGDLS and CDR2 YYNGEE come from the germline V gene. The CDR3 here is CASSANVGATNYGYTF. The DNA for the CDR3 is TGTGCCAGCAGCGCCAACGTGGGAGCTACTAACTATGGCTACACCTTC.

The chain uses TRBV10-3 and TRBJ1-6; 7 bases are shared with TRBD1. The CDR3 has 13 amino acids. Per the germline V gene, CDR1 is ENHRY and CDR2 is SYGVKD. The J segment lost 8 bases and the V segment lost 7 bases, leaving 5 bases of the junction unmatched. The CDR3 DNA sequence: TGTGCCATCACCGGGACAGTCGATTCACCCCTCCACTTT. The encoded protein is CAITGTVDSPLHF.

The chain combines TRBV7-9 with TRBJ2-3; 10 nucleotides line up with TRBD2. The J segment lost 2 bases and the V segment lost 3 bases, leaving 8 bases of the junction unmatched. The CDR3 sequence is 17 residues long. Germline V gene data show CDR1 as SEHNR and CDR2 as FQNEAQ (reference sequence). The chain's CDR3 is CASSFQRAGGITDTQYF. CDR3 nucleotides: TGTGCCAGCAGCTTCCAGCGAGCGGGGGGGATCACAGATACGCAGTATTTT.

This clone was seen once. The V call is TRBV4-3, the J call TRBJ2-3; 8 bases map to TRBD2. CDR1 and CDR2 from the germline V gene are LGHNA and YSLEER. The CDR3 has 14 residues. Germline trimming cut 4 bases from V and 6 bases from J; bases unmatched to any gene: 6. CDR3 loop: CASSPGGAGDTQYF. In DNA form, the CDR3 reads TGCGCCAGCAGCCCCGGGGGGGCAGGTGATACGCAGTATTTT.

This clone was counted a few times. V and J are TRBV9 and TRBJ1-4, with 8 bases fitting TRBD1. The CDR3 consists of 14 residues. CDR1 is SGDLS and CDR2 is YYNGEE in the germline V gene. V lost 0 bases, J lost 6 bases, and 1 base stayed unmatched. For the CDR3, the DNA is TGTGCCAGCAGCGTAGACAGGGGGGATGAAAAACTGTTTTTT. This codes for CASSVDRGDEKLFF.

The chain is built from TRBV4-1 and TRBJ1-2; tentative D call: TRBD1 (5 bases). The CDR3 is 16 residues long. With 2 bases removed from V and 4 bases from J, the gap between germline ends came to 17 bases. Per the germline V gene, CDR1 is MGHRA and CDR2 is YSYEKL. In DNA form, the CDR3 reads TGCGCCAGCAGCCAACCTTCTCGGACACCCGGCTATGGCTACACCTTC. As protein: CASSQPSRTPGYGYTF.

This chain joins TRBV11-3 and TRBJ2-1, with TRBD2 matching over 7 bases. Unmatched junction bases numbered 11, after V lost 5 bases and J lost 7 bases. CDR3 length: 15 residues. The germline V gene encodes CDR1 SGHNT and CDR2 YENEEA. The CDR3 protein is CASSRGLGLQNEQFF. In nucleotides, the CDR3 is TGTGCCAGCAGCAGAGGACTAGGTTTACAAAATGAGCAGTTCTTC.

The chain carries TRBV4-1 and TRBJ2-1; TRBD1 is a possible D gene (5 bases). The CDR3 spans 15 residues. Trimming removed 4 bases at V and 8 bases at J, with 18 bases between. Germline V gene data show CDR1 as MGHRA and CDR2 as YSYEKL. CDR3 in DNA: TGCGCCAGCAGCCGGGTAAGGGGTACGGACCATGAGCAGTTCTTC. Its protein product is CASSRVRGTDHEQFF.

This sequence joins TRBV27 and TRBJ2-1, with 7 nucleotides matching TRBD1. The CDR3 totals 15 residues. Germline trimming cut 8 bases from V and 5 bases from J; bases unmatched to any gene: 12. Germline lookup yields CDR1 MNHEY and CDR2 SMNVEV (reference sequence). CDR3 sequence (DNA): TGTGCCAGCGCACAGACCAGGACAGGAGACAATGAGCAGTTCTTC. Its translation is CASAQTRTGDNEQFF.

The chain has TRBV27 and TRBJ2-2; 14 nucleotides align to TRBD2. Germline values: CDR1 MNHEY, CDR2 SMNVEV (reference sequence). Trimming took 5 bases from V and 5 from J; bases not matched to a gene: 4. The CDR3 runs to 16 residues. This CDR3 reads CASSTGLAGGTGELFF. CDR3 coding DNA: TGTGCCAGCAGTACAGGACTAGCGGGAGGAACCGGGGAGCTGTTTTTT.

This clone was counted only a few times. The gene calls are TRBV6-1 and TRBJ2-7; tentatively, D is TRBD2 (5 bases). CDR1 is MNHNS, CDR2 SASEGT, per germline. V was clipped by 6 bases and J by 3 bases, with 9 bases between them. The CDR3 is made up of 12 amino acids. The CDR3 region is CASSTRGYEQYF. The DNA of the CDR3 is TGTGCCAGCAGCACTCGGGGCTACGAGCAGTACTTC.

This clone was seen only once. CDR3 sequence: CASSLNQGMNTEAFF. CDR3 bases: TGTGCCAGCAGCCTAAATCAGGGGATGAACACTGAAGCTTTCTTT. This chain joins TRBV13 and TRBJ1-1; D perhaps matches TRBD1 (6 bases). V was clipped by 5 bases and J by 0 bases, with 13 bases between them. The germline V gene encodes CDR1 PRHDT and CDR2 FYEKMQ (reference sequence). This CDR3 has 15 residues.

The chain joins TRBV18 to TRBJ2-3, with D perhaps matching TRBD1 (6 bases). CDR1 and CDR2 from the germline V gene are KGHSH and LQKENI. Trimming left V 1 base short and J 4 bases short, with 9 bases between. The CDR3 is 14 amino acids. In DNA form, the CDR3 reads TGTGCCAGCTCACCACAGAAGGGGGCAGATACGCAGTATTTT. Protein sequence: CASSPQKGADTQYF.

This chain uses TRBV19 with TRBJ2-5, with 7 positions matching TRBD1. CDR1 LNHDA and CDR2 SQIVND come from the germline V gene (reference sequence). This CDR3 has 12 residues. J gave up 3 bases and V 8 bases, and 3 bases lay outside the gene matches. The CDR3 loop reads CASADREETQYF. CDR3 DNA: TGTGCCAGTGCCGACAGGGAAGAGACCCAGTACTTC.

The chain is built from TRBV7-2 and TRBJ1-2, with 8 bases aligning to TRBD1. V was clipped by 6 bases and J by 5 bases; unmatched bases: 11. The CDR3 totals 15 residues. Germline-derived CDR1 and CDR2 are SGHTA and FQGNSA. The CDR3 loop reads CASRRPGQELYGYTF. DNA of the CDR3: TGTGCCAGCAGGAGGCCGGGACAGGAACTGTATGGCTACACCTTC.